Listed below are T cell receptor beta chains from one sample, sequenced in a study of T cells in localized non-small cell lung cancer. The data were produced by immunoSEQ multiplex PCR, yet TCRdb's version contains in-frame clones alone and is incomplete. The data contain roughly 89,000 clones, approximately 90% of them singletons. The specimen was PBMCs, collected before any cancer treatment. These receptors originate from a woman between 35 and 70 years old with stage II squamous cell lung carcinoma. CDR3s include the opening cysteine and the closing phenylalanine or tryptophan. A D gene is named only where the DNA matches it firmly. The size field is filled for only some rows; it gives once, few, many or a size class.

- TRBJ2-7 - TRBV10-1 CASSGVEF TGCGCCAGCAGTGGGGTGGAATTC
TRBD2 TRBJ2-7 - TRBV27 CASSLSGLAGANSYEQYF TGTGCCAGCAGTTTATCCGGACTAGCGGGGGCCAACTCCTACGAGCAGTACTTC
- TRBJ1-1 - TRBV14 CASSPIAGAGGEAFF TGTGCCAGCAGCCCCATCGCAGGGGCGGGTGGTGAAGCTTTCTTT
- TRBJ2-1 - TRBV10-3 CAIGLNNEQFF TGTGCCATCGGCCTAAACAATGAGCAGTTCTTC
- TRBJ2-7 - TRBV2 CAIRDGTYEQYF TGTGCCATCCGGGACGGCACCTACGAGCAGTACTTC
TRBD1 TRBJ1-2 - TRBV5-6 CASSTVTGGYTF TGTGCCAGCAGCACTGTGACAGGGGGCTACACCTTC
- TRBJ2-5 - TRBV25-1 CASSEFGETQYF TGTGCCAGCAGTGAGTTTGGCGAGACCCAGTACTTC
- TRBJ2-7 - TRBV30 CAWSVSDYEQYF TGTGCCTGGAGTGTGTCAGACTACGAGCAGTACTTC
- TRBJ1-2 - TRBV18 CASSPIHTGDYGYTF TGTGCCAGCTCACCAATCCATACGGGCGACTATGGCTACACCTTC
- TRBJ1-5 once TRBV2 CASSSRRTNQPQHF TGTGCCAGCAGTTCGAGACGGACCAATCAGCCCCAGCATTTT
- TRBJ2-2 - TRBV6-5 CASSSPGVGTGELFF TGTGCCAGCAGTTCCCCAGGGGTCGGGACCGGGGAGCTGTTTTTT
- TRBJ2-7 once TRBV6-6 CASTPDGHANEQYF TGTGCCAGCACCCCCGATGGACACGCGAACGAGCAGTACTTC
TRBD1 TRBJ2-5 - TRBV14 CASSQVTGGLETQYF TGTGCCAGCAGCCAGGTGACAGGGGGCCTAGAGACCCAGTACTTC
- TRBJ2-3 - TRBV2 CAIPGPPRTDTQYF TGTGCCATCCCGGGACCCCCGAGGACAGATACGCAGTATTTT
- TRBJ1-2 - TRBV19 CASSIRDNYGYTF TGTGCCAGTAGTATACGGGACAACTATGGCTACACCTTC
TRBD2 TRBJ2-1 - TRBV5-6 CASSSSGSSRNEQFF TGTGCCAGCAGCTCTAGCGGGAGTAGCCGGAATGAGCAGTTCTTC
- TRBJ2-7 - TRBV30 CAWSKGGSSYEQYF TGTGCCTGGAGTAAAGGAGGTAGCTCCTACGAGCAGTACTTC
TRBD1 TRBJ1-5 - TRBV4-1 CASSQDRGRQPQHF TGCGCCAGCAGCCAGGACAGGGGACGGCAGCCCCAGCATTTT
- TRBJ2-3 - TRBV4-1 CASSQDQSADTDTQYF TGCGCCAGCAGCCAAGATCAATCGGCAGACACAGATACGCAGTATTTT
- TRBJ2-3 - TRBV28 CASSLAGSSTDTQYF TGTGCCAGCAGTTTAGCGGGTTCTAGCACAGATACGCAGTATTTT
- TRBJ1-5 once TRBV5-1 CASSLGGTNQPQHF TGCGCCAGCAGCTTGGGGGGCACCAATCAGCCCCAGCATTTT
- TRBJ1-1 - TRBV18 CASSPPSRGTTEAFF TGTGCCAGCTCACCACCGTCAAGGGGGACCACTGAAGCTTTCTTT
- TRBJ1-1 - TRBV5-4 CASSFDRPGVNTEAFF TGTGCCAGCAGCTTCGACAGGCCGGGGGTGAACACTGAAGCTTTCTTT
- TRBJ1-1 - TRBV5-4 CASSGGGYISEAFF TGTGCCAGCAGCGGAGGTGGGTATATCTCTGAAGCTTTCTTT
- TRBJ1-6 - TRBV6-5 CASSYAGPNSPLHF TGTGCCAGCAGTTACGCGGGGCCAAATTCACCCCTCCACTTT
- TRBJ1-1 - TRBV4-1 CASSQDGQGNTEAFF TGCGCCAGCAGCCAAGACGGCCAGGGGAACACTGAAGCTTTCTTT